The T cell receptor (beta chain) described here comes from a study of cytomegalovirus exposure and HLA in healthy donors. CDR1 is SGDLS, CDR2 YYNGEE, per germline. Losses at the gene ends were 2 bases for V and 4 bases for J; bases not matched to a gene: 1. The CDR3 contains 14 residues. The study's findings and limits: Analysis was carried out at a later point, and it linked a missense DCLRE1C variant to TCR beta V- and J-gene trimming.

The PCR employed 60 Vbeta primers together with 13 Jbeta primers. Sequencing was performed with immunoSEQ multiplex PCR; in TCRdb, only in-frame clones are kept and a portion is missing. The sample yields roughly 150,000 clones, around 83% seen once. With regard to this clone: Its target is unknown. In the same sample, other DNA sequences code for this CDR3.

The rearrangement links TRBV9 to TRBJ1-5, with 9 bases identical to TRBD1. This receptor was identified in a man aged 50-60 years in good health and CMV-seropositive. The material sequenced was PBMCs. The CDR3 sequence is CASSVGQGNQPQHF. The CDR3 DNA sequence: TGTGCCAGCAGCGTCGGACAGGGGAATCAGCCCCAGCATTTT.